Listed here are 10 T cell receptor beta chains from one sample, sequenced in a study of shared clonotypes between healthy human individuals (dated by TCRdb to about 2020). To prepare the library, the immunoSEQ multiplex PCR assay was applied. TCRdb took this table from immuneACCESS and kept in-frame rearrangements with V and J called. Such tables lack part of the clones; where checked against another copy, unresolved V genes explain under half of the gap, and the rest is unexplained. The table for this sample lists 2,500,000 or so clones; approximately 93% of them were counted only once. Clones ranked in the top ten supply approximately 0.36% of the sample. Sequencing was carried out using naive CD4+ T cells from PBMCs. Read against the paper, the sample's cell subset or site label means: CD45RA+ positively selected. These receptors came from a man younger than 30 in good health. Some clones in this sample may be carry-over from other donors' samples.

The chain couples TRBV28 to TRBJ2-4; 11 bases agree with TRBD2. Germline assignment: CDR1 MDHEN and CDR2 SYDVKM. Trimming cost V 7 bases and J 11 bases; bases outside gene matches: 10. The CDR3 has 14 residues. CDR3 residues: CASKLTSGKRFQYF. The CDR3 DNA reads TGTGCCAGCAAACTGACTAGCGGGAAAAGGTTTCAGTACTTC.

This clone was seen more than once but under ten times. The gene calls are TRBV6-1 and TRBJ1-1; D is perhaps TRBD1 (6 bases). Per germline, CDR1 MNHNS and CDR2 SASEGT. V gave up 8 bases and J gave up 0 bases, with 13 bases separating them. The CDR3 totals 14 residues. CDR3 region: CASWRQALNTEAFF. CDR3 coding DNA: TGTGCCAGCTGGAGACAGGCCTTGAACACTGAAGCTTTCTTT.

This rearrangement joins TRBV9 to TRBJ1-1, with 8 positions matching TRBD1. Germline V gene sequence: CDR1 SGDLS, CDR2 YYNGEE. The V and J ends lost 4 bases and 3 bases, in that order; junction bases with no gene match: 5. The CDR3 runs 14 residues. CDR3 sequence (DNA): TGTGCCAGCAGCCCCGGACAGGGTCACACTGAAGCTTTCTTT. Its protein product is CASSPGQGHTEAFF.

The rearrangement uses TRBV28 and TRBJ2-7, with TRBD1 identical over 9 bases. V shed 7 bases and J 4 bases; nucleotides not matched to a gene: 14. CDR1 MDHEN and CDR2 SYDVKM come from the germline V gene. CDR3 length: 16 amino acids. This chain's CDR3 is CASTVPTGQGIYEQYF. The CDR3 bases are TGTGCCAGCACCGTTCCTACGGGACAGGGTATTTACGAGCAGTACTTC.

This chain uses TRBV30 with TRBJ2-2; D gene uncertain. CDR1 is GTSNPN, CDR2 SVGIG, per germline (reference sequence). V was shortened by 4 bases and J by 5 bases, with 8 bases between the two germline ends. The CDR3 has 12 amino acids. CDR3 region: CAWTLATGELFF. CDR3 DNA sequence: TGTGCCTGGACTTTGGCTACCGGGGAGCTGTTTTTT.

The genes are TRBV7-8 and TRBJ1-5; 7 bases fit TRBD1. The germline V gene has CDR1 SGHVS and CDR2 FQNEAQ. J lost 8 bases, V lost 5 bases, and 9 bases had no gene match. There are 14 residues in the CDR3. This CDR3 is CASSRDRWGEPQHF. The CDR3 coding sequence is TGTGCCAGCAGCCGGGACAGATGGGGCGAGCCCCAGCATTTT. Supplemented by reference TRBV7-8 and TRBJ1-5, the full variable domain reads GAGVSQSPRYKVAKRGQDVALRCDPISGHVSLFWYQQALGQGPEFLTYFQNEAQLDKSGLPSDRFFAERPEGSVSTLKIQRTQQEDSAVYLCASSRDRWGEPQHFGDGTRLSIL.

The chain uses TRBV7-6 and TRBJ2-5; 7 nucleotides match TRBD2. CDR1 SGHVS and CDR2 FNYEAQ come from the germline V gene. Trimming removed 1 base from V and 5 bases from J; junction bases left unmatched: 7. This CDR3 is built from 15 residues. CDR3 protein: CASSLVGGKVETQYF. The CDR3 DNA sequence: TGTGCCAGCAGCTTAGTGGGAGGGAAGGTGGAGACCCAGTACTTC. Drawing the rest from reference TRBV7-6 and TRBJ2-5, the complete variable domain is GAGVSQSPRYKVTKRGQDVALRCDPISGHVSLYWYRQALGQGPEFLTYFNYEAQQDKSGLPNDRFSAERPEGSISTLTIQRTEQRDSAMYRCASSLVGGKVETQYFGPGTRLLVL.

In DNA form, the CDR3 reads TGCGCCAGCAGCCAAGAAACTAGCGGGAGACCAACAGATACGCAGTATTTT. Its translation is CASSQETSGRPTDTQYF. The chain combines TRBV4-1 with TRBJ2-3; TRBD2 matches 11 bases. This CDR3 region has 17 residues. Unmatched junction bases numbered 5, after V lost 0 bases and J lost 3 bases. The germline CDR1 and CDR2 sequences are MGHRA and YSYEKL.

The genes are TRBV10-2 and TRBJ2-5, with D possibly TRBD2 on 6 matching bases. The CDR3 runs 13 residues. Looked up from germline, CDR1 is WSHSY and CDR2 is SAAADI. The V and J ends lost 6 bases and 7 bases respectively, with 15 bases between them. Here the CDR3 reads CASSEGGAGTQYF. In nucleotides, the CDR3 is TGCGCCAGCAGCGAAGGAGGGGCCGGGACCCAGTACTTC.

The chain uses TRBV2 and TRBJ1-4; 8 positions agree with TRBD1. Per germline, CDR1 SNHLY and CDR2 FYNNEI. The CDR3 has 15 residues. Trimming cost V 8 bases and J 3 bases; bases outside gene matches: 8. CDR3 DNA: TGTGCCAGCTCCGACAGGGGTGTACCTAATGAAAAACTGTTTTTT. Protein: CASSDRGVPNEKLFF.